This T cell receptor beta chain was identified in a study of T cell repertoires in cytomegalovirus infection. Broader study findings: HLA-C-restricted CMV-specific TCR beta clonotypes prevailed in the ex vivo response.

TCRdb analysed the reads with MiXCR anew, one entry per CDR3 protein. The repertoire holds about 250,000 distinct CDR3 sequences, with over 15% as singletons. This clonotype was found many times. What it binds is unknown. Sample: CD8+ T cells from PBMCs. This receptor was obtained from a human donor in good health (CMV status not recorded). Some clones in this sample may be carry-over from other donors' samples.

In DNA form, the CDR3 reads TGTGCCAGCAGCGGAACTCGGGACAGGGGCTCCTACGAGCAGTACTTC. Translated: CASSGTRDRGSYEQYF. The rearrangement uses TRBV7-9 and TRBJ2-7; TRBD1 matches 10 bases. From germline, CDR1 is SEHNR and CDR2 FQNEAQ (reference sequence). This CDR3 has 16 amino acids. J gave up 0 bases and V 5 bases, and 7 bases lay outside the gene matches.